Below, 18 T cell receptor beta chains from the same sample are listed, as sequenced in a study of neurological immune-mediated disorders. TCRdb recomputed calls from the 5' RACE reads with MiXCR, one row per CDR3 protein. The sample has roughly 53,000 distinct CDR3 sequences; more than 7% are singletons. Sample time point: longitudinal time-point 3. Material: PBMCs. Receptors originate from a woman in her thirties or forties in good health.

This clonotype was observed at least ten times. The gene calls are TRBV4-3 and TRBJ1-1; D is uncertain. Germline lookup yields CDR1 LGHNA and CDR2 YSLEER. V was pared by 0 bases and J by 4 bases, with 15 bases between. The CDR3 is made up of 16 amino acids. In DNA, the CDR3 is TGCGCCAGCAGCCAAGATATCGGAGAACAAATCACTGAAGCTTTCTTT. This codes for CASSQDIGEQITEAFF.

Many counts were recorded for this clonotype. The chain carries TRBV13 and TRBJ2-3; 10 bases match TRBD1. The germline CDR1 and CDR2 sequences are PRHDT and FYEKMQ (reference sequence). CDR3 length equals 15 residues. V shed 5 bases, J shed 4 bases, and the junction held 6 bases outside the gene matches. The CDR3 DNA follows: TGTGCCAGCAGCGTTCCGGGACAGGGGTCAGATACGCAGTATTTT. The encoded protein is CASSVPGQGSDTQYF.

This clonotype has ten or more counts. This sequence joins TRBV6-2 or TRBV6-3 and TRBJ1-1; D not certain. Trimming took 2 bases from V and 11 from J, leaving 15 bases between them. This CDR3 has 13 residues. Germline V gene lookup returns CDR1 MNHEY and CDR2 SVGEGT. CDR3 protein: CASSYAVRDAAFF. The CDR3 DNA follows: TGTGCCAGCAGTTACGCAGTCCGAGACGCCGCTTTCTTT.

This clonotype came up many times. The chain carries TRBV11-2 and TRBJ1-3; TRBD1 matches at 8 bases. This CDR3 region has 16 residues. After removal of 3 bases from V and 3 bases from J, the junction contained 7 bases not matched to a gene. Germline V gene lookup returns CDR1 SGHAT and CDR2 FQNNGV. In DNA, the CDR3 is TGTGCCAGCAGCTTGCGACAGGGGAGGGATGGAAACACCATATATTTT. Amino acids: CASSLRQGRDGNTIYF.

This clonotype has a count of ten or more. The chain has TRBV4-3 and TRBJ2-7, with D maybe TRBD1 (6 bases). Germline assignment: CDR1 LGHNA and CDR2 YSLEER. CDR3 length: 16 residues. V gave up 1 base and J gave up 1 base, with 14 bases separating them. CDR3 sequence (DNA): TGCGCCAGCAGCCAAGCGGCGACAGGACGATCCTACGAGCAGTACTTC. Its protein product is CASSQAATGRSYEQYF.

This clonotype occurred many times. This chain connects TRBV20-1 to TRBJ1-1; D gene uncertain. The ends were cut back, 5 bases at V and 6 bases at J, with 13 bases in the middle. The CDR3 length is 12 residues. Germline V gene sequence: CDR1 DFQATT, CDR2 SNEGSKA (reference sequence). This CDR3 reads CSAWWRGAEAFF. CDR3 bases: TGCAGTGCTTGGTGGAGAGGAGCTGAAGCTTTCTTT.

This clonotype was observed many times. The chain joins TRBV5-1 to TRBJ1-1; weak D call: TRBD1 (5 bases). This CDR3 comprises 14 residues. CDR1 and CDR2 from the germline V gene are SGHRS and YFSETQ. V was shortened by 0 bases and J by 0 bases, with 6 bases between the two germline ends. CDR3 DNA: TGCGCCAGCAGCTTGGAAGGGGTGAACACTGAAGCTTTCTTT. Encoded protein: CASSLEGVNTEAFF.

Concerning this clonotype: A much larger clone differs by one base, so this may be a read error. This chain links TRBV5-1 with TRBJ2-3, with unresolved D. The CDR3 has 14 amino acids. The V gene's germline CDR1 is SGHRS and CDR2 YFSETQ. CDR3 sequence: CASSTGPAADTKYF. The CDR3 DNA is TGCGCCAGCAGCACCGGGCCCGCGGCAGATACGAAGTATTTT.

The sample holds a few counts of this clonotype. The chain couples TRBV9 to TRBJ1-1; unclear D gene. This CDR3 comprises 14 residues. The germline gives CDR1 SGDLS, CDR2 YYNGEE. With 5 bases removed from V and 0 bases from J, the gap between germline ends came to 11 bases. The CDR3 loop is CASSFTQMNTEAFF. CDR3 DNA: TGTGCCAGCAGTTTTACACAGATGAACACTGAAGCTTTCTTT. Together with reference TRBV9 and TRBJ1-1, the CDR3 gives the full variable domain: DSGVTQTPKHLITATGQRVTLRCSPRSGDLSVYWYQQSLDQGLQFLIQYYNGEERAKGNILERFSAQQFPDLHSELNLSSLELGDSALYFCASSFTQMNTEAFFGQGTRLTVV.

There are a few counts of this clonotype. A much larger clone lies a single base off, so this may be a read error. The CDR3 DNA reads TGTGCCAGCAGTTCCCCCATCACAGATACGCAGTATTTT. Encoded protein: CASSSPITDTQYF. The chain uses TRBV6-5 and TRBJ2-3, with D uncertain. The germline gives CDR1 MNHEY, CDR2 SVGAGI. There are 13 residues in the CDR3. The germline V and J ends were trimmed by 4 bases and 2 bases, with 7 bases remaining between them.

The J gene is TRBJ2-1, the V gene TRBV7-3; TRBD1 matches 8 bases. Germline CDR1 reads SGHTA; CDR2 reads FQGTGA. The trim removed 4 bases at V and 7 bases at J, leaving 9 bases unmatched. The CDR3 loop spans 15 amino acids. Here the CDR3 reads CASSSPGQGRNEQFF. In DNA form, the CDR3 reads TGTGCCAGCAGCTCTCCAGGACAGGGAAGGAATGAGCAGTTCTTC.

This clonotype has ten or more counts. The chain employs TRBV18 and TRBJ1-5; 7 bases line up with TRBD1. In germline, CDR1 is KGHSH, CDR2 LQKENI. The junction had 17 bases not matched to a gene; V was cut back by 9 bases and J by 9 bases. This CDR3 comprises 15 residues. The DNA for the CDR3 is TGTGCCAGACCAAGGGAGGACAGGAGGCCTTCGCCCCAGCATTTT. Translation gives CARPREDRRPSPQHF.

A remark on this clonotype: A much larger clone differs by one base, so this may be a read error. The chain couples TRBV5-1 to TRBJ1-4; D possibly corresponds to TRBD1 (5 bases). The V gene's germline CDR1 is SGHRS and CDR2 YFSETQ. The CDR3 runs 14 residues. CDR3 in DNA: TGCACCAGCACCCCAGCCTCGGGGGATGAAAAACTGTTTTTT. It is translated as CTSTPASGDEKLFF.

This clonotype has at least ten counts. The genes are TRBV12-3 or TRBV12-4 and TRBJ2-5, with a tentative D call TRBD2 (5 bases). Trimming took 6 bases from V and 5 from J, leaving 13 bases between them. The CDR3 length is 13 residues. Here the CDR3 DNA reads TGTGCCAGCAGCCGGGGAATCGGGGAGACCCAGTACTTC. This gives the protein CASSRGIGETQYF.

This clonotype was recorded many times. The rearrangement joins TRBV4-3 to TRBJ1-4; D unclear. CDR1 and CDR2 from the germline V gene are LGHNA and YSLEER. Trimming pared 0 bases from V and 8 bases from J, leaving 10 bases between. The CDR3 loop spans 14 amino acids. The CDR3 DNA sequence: TGCGCCAGCAGCCAAGATCTCTCCCACGAAAAACTGTTTTTT. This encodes CASSQDLSHEKLFF.

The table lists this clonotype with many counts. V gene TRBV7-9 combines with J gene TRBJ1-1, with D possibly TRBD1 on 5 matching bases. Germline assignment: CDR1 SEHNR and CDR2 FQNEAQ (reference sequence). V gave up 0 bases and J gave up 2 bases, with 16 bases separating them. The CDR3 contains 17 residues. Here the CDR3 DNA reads TGTGCCAGCAGCTTAGCGTGGGGCAACTTCGCTAACACTGAAGCTTTCTTT. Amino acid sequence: CASSLAWGNFANTEAFF.

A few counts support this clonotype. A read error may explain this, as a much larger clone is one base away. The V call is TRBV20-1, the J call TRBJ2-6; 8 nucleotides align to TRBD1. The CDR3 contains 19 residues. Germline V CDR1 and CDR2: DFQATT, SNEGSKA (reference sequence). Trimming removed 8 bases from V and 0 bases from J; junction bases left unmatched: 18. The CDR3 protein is CSTETGGDDDYSGANVLTF. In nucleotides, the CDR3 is TGCAGTACCGAAACAGGGGGAGACGACGACTACTCTGGGGCCAACGTCCTGACTTTC.

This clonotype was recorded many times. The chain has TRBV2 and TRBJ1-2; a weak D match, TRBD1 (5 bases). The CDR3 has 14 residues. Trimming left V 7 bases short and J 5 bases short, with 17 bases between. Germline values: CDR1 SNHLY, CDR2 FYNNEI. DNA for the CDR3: TGTGCCAGCACCAACCAGGGTGAGGGGTATGGCTACACCTTC. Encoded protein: CASTNQGEGYGYTF.